This paragraph reports one T cell receptor beta chain. As to treatment: 15 to 20 received Ad26.COV2.S at low or high dose, single or two shots; about five received placebo; per-sample allocation not given. It was on day 63 after the first vaccine or placebo injection that samples were taken. TCRdb keeps only in-frame clones here, not all; method: immunoSEQ multiplex PCR. The top ten hold roughly 1.5% of the sample, which has roughly 700,000 clones, approximately 88% seen once. The entry originates in a study of Ad26.COV2.S vaccination and SARS-CoV-2 variants. Germline CDR1 reads WNHNN; CDR2 reads SYGVQD (reference sequence). There are 16 residues in the CDR3. With 8 bases clipped from V and 0 bases from J, the junction kept 8 bases outside the gene matches.

The chain employs TRBV10-1 and TRBJ1-3; 9 bases fit TRBD1. The sequence was obtained from a person between 18 and 65 years old who received the Ad26.COV2.S COVID-19 vaccine or a placebo. Sequenced here: peripheral blood, sampled in a trial of Ad26.COV2.S vaccine versus placebo. The CDR3 loop reads CASPNRGPRSGNTIYF. CDR3 DNA sequence: TGCGCCAGCCCTAACAGGGGGCCACGCTCTGGAAACACCATATATTTT.